This T cell receptor (beta chain) was found in a study of blood T cell repertoires in COVID-19. Overall study context: Sources were T cells, B-cell-depleted T cells, or PBMCs; the material itself was cDNA or gDNA.

Generated by immunoSEQ multiplex PCR, the TCRdb table keeps only in-frame clones and is missing some. The sample includes tens of thousands of clones, 90% of them seen just once. The Seattle site enrolled patients during active infection and followed them longitudinally. V lost 3 bases to trimming and J lost 3 bases; unmatched junction nucleotides: 6. The germline CDR1 and CDR2 sequences are GTSNPN and SVGIG (reference sequence). The CDR3 sequence is 14 residues long. The origin of this receptor is a man aged 18 to 29 with COVID-19, enrolled during active disease. The rearrangement joins TRBV30 to TRBJ2-5, with TRBD1 matching 8 bases. Specimen: peripheral blood. CDR3 sequence (DNA): TGTGCCTGGAGCCTGACAGGGGCCGAAGAGACCCAGTACTTC. It translates to CAWSLTGAEETQYF.